This record concerns one TCR beta chain sequence. This clonotype was seen more than once but under ten times. What this receptor recognizes is not known. Base qualities were left out, and no much larger clone turns up one base away. The treatment or condition label here, explained by the study, means: allogeneic hematopoietic cell transplantation with graft depleted of TCRalphabeta T cells and CD19 B cells. The children who served as transplant recipients had been given grafts of TCRalphabeta/CD19-depleted allogeneic hematopoietic cells. The data were taken from a study of T-cell reconstitution after alpha-beta-depleted transplantation in children (dated by TCRdb to 2015 to 2016). For the study in its entirety: Using TCR repertoire profiling, the study followed T-cell immune reconstitution in a quantitative way in children after TCRalphabeta/CD19-depleted allogeneic hematopoietic cell transplantation.

Results and caveats for the whole study, not just this receptor: Over subsequent months, a decline in hyperexpanded clone frequencies was noted, and after one year, T-cell counts and TCRbeta diversity were mostly ascribed to newly produced T cells. About two months after transplant, the apparently early recovery of alphabetaT-cell counts reportedly depended on just several hundred clones that had expanded rapidly and came from non-depleted graft cells. In some patients, high TCRbeta diversity at day 60 was attributed to recipient T cells and intrathymic progenitors that had survived conditioning.

The method behind the library was PCR. The instrument was an Illumina HiSeq 2500. To normalize quantification of the TCRbeta repertoire, the TCR libraries were built with molecular barcoding that relied on unique molecular identifiers. TCRdb reran the public reads through fastp at Q25 and MiXCR, keeping productive beta chains. Duplicate CDR3 protein sequences are folded into a single record with the most common DNA and genes. The sample yields about 98,000 distinct CDR3 sequences; 23% were counted once. About 22% of the sample comes from the top ten. The germline ends are 17 bases apart after V is trimmed by 6 bases and J by 5 bases. The CDR3 runs 14 amino acids, cysteine and phenylalanine included. Left in the record is the CDR3 DNA by itself, 42 bases read in frame from the first base.

The specimen comprised PBMCs, sampled before TCRalphabeta/CD19-depleted stem cell transplant. The source is a boy between 2 and 10 years old with acute lymphoblastic leukemia, due to receive a stem cell transplant. The sequence is built from TRBV12-3 or TRBV12-4 and TRBJ2-7; no D gene can be assigned with confidence. The bases read TGTGCCAGCAGCCGGAACAATAAACCTAACGAGCAGTACTTC. The resulting protein is CASSRNNKPNEQYF.